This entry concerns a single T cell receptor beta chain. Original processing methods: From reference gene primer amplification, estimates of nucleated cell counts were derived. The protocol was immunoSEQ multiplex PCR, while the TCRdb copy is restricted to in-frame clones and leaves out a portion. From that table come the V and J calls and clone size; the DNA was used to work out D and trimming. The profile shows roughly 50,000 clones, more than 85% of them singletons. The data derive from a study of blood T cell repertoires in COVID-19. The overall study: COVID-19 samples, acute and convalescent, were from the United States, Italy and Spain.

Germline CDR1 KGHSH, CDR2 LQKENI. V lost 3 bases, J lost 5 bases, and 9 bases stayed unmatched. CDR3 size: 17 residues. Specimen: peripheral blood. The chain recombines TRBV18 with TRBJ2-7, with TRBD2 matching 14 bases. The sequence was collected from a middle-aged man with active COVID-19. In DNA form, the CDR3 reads TGTGCCAGCTCACCTCTTCGACTGGGACTAGCGGGAGACGAGCAGTACTTC. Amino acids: CASSPLRLGLAGDEQYF.